This T cell receptor (beta chain) was identified in a study of read filtering for tumor transcriptome and immune sequencing. V was cut by 0 bases and J by 4 bases, with 10 bases left in between. This CDR3 has 13 amino acids. Germline V gives CDR1 DFQATT, CDR2 SNEGSKA (reference sequence). This library used approximately 0.4 ug RNA and molecular barcoded adaptors spanning alpha/delta and beta/gamma chains. TCRdb re-analysed the reads in MiXCR, keeping a single row per CDR3 protein. The sample shows tens of thousands of distinct CDR3 sequences, about an eighth of them seen only once. This clonotype appeared many times.

Sequenced input: a population of CD138-negative cells sorted from bone marrow. The sequence was obtained from a donor aged 40 or older with multiple myeloma. V and J are TRBV20-1 and TRBJ2-7; unclear D gene. CDR3 nucleotides: TGCAGTGCTAGAGATTTTGGACCTTACGAGCAGTACTTC. It yields the protein CSARDFGPYEQYF.